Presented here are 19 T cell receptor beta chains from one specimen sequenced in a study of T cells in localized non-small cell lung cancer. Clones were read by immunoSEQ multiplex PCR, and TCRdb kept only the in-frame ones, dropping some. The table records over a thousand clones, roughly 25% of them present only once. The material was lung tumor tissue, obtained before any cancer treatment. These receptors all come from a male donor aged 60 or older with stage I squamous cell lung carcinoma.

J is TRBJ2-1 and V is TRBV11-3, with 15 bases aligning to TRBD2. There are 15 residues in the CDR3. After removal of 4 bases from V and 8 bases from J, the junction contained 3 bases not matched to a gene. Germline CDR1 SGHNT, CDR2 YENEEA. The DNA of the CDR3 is TGTGCCAGCAGCTCAGGGACTAGCGGGAGGCATGAGCAGTTCTTC. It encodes CASSSGTSGRHEQFF. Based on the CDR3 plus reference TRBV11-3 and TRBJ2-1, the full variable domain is EAGVVQSPRYKIIEKKQPVAFWCNPISGHNTLYWYLQNLGQGPELLIRYENEEAVDDSQLPKDRFSAERLKGVDSTLKIQPAELGDSAVYLCASSSGTSGRHEQFFGPGTRLTVL.

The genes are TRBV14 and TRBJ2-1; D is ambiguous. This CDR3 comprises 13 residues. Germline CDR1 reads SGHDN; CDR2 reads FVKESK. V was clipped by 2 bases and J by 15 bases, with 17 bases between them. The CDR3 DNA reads TGTGCCAGCAGCCAACAAGAAGCGTCAAGGGCGTTCTTC. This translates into CASSQQEASRAFF.

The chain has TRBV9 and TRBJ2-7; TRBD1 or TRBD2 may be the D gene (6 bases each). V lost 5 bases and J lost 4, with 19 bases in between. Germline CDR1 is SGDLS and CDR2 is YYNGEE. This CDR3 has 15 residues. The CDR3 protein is CASSEAVGGRYEQYV. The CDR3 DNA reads TGTGCCAGCAGTGAAGCGGTTGGGGGGCGGTACGAGCAGTACGTC.

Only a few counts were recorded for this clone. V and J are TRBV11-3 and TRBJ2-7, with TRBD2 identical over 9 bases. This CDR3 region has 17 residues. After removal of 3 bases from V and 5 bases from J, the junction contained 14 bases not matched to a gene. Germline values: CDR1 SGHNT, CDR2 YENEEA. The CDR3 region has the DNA TGTGCCAGCAGCTTGAGGGGGTTAGCGGGAGAGATCCACGAGCAGTACGTC. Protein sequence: CASSLRGLAGEIHEQYV.

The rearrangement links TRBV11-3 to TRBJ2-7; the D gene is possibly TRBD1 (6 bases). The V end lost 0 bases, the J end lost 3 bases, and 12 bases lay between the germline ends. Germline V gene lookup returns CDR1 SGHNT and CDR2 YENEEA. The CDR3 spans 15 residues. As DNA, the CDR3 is TGTGCCAGCAGCTTAGAGGTGACAGGACTCTACGAGCAGTACGTC. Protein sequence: CASSLEVTGLYEQYV.

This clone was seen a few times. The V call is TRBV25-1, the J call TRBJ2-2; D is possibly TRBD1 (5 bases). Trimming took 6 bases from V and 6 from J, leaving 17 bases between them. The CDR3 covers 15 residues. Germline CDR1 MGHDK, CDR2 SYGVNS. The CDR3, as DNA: TGTGCCAGCAGATTTCCTGGTGGGGCTTCCGGGGAGCTGTTTTTT. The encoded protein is CASRFPGGASGELFF.

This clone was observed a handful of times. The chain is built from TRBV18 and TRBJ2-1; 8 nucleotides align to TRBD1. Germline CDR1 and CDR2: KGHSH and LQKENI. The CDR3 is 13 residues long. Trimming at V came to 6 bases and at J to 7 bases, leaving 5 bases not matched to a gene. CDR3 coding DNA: TGTGCCAGCTCGCCGGGACAGGAGAATGAGCAGTTCTTC. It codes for CASSPGQENEQFF. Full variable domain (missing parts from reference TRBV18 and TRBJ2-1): NAGVMQNPRHLVRRRGQEARLRCSPMKGHSHVYWYRQLPEEGLKFMVYLQKENIIDESGMPKERFSAEFPKEGPSILRIQQVVRGDSAAYFCASSPGQENEQFFGPGTRLTVL.

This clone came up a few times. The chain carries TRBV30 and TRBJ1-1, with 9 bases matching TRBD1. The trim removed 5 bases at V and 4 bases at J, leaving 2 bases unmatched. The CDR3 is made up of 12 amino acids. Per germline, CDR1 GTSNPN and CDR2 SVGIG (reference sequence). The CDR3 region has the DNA TGTGCCTGGGGACAGGGGAGCACTGAAGCTTTCTTT. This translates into CAWGQGSTEAFF.

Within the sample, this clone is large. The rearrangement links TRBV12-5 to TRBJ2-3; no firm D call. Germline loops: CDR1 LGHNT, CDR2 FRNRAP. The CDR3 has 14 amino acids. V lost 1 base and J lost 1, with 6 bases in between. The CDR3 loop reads CASGLASGTDTQYF. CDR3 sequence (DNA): TGTGCTAGTGGTTTGGCCTCGGGCACAGATACGCAGTATTTT.

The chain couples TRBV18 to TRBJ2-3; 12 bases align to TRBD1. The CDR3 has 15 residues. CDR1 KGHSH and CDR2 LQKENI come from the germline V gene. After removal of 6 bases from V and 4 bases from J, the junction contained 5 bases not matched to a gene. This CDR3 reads CASSRDRGPADTQYF. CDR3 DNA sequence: TGTGCCAGCTCTCGGGACAGGGGGCCGGCAGATACGCAGTATTTT.

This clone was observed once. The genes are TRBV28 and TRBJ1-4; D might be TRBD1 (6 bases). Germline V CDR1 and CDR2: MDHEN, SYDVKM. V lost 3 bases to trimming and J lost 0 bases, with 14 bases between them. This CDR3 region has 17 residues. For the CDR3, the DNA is TGTGCCAGCAGTTTGTATCAGGGGTCCTCAACTAATGAAAAACTGTTTTTT. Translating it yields CASSLYQGSSTNEKLFF. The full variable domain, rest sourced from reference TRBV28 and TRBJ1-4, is DVKVTQSSRYLVKRTGEKVFLECVQDMDHENMFWYRQDPGLGLRLIYFSYDVKMKEKGDIPEGYSVSREKKERFSLILESASTNQTSMYLCASSLYQGSSTNEKLFFGSGTQLSVL.

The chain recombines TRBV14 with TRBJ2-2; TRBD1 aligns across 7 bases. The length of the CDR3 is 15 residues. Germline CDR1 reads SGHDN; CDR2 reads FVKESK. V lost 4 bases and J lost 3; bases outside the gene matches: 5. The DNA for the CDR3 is TGTGCCAGCAGCCCGGACAGGTTCCACACCGGGGAGCTGTTTTTT. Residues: CASSPDRFHTGELFF.

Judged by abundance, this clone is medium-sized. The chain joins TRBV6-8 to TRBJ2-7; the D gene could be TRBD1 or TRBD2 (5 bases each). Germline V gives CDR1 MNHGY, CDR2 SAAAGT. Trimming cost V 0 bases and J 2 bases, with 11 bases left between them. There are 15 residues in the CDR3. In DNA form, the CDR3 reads TGTGCCAGCAGTTACTCGAAGTGGGGACCCTACGAGCAGTACGTC. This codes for CASSYSKWGPYEQYV.

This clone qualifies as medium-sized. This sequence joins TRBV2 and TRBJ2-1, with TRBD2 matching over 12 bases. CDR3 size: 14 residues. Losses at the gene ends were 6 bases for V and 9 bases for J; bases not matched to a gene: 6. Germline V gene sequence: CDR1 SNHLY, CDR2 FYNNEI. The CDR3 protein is CASRGLAGSGEQFF. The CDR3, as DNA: TGTGCCAGCAGAGGACTAGCGGGATCGGGTGAGCAGTTCTTC. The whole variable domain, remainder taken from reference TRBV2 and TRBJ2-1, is EPEVTQTPSHQVTQMGQEVILRCVPISNHLYFYWYRQILGQKVEFLVSFYNNEISEKSEIFDDQFSVERPDGSNFTLKIRSTKLEDSAMYFCASRGLAGSGEQFFGPGTRLTVL.

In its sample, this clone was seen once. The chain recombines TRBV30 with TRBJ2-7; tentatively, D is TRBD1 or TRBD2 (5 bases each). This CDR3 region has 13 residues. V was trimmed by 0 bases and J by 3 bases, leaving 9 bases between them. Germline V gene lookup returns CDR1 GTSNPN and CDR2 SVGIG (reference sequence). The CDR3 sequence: CAWSVGGFYEQYF. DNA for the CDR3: TGTGCCTGGAGTGTTGGGGGTTTCTACGAGCAGTACTTC.

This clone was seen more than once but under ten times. The CDR3 loop reads CASSLTTGSGNTIYF. The CDR3, as DNA: TGTGCCAGCAGCCTTACAACAGGCTCTGGAAACACCATATATTTT. V and J are TRBV11-3 and TRBJ1-3, with D perhaps TRBD1 (5 bases). In germline, CDR1 is SGHNT, CDR2 YENEEA. V lost 5 bases to trimming and J lost 0 bases, with 11 bases between them. The CDR3 spans 15 residues.

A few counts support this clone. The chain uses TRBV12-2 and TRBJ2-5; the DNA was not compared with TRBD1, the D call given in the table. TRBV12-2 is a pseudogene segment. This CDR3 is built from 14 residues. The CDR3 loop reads CANDRGDYTGTQYF. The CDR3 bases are TGTGCCAACGACAGGGGTGATTATACGGGTACCCAGTACTTC.

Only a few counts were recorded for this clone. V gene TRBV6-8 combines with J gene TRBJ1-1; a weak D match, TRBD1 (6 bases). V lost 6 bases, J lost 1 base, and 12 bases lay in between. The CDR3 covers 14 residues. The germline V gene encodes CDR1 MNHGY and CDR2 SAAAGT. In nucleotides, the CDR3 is TGTGCCAGCAGGCCCAGGGGCGGGAACACTGAAGCTTTCTTT. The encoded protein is CASRPRGGNTEAFF.

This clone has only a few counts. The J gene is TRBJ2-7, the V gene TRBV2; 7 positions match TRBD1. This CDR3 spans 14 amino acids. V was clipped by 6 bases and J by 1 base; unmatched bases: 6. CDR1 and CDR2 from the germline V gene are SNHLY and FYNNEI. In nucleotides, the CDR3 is TGTGCCAGCAGGGACCGGGACAGATCCTACGAGCAGTACTTC. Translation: CASRDRDRSYEQYF.